This T cell receptor (beta chain) originates from a study of blood T cell repertoires in COVID-19. As for the study in general: T cells, B-cell-depleted T cells, or PBMCs supplied cDNA or gDNA.

Recruitment covered 20 to 25 US areas and drew participants whose ages spanned about 18 to 90 years. Germline V gives CDR1 LNHDA, CDR2 SQIVND (reference sequence). V lost 5 bases to trimming and J lost 6 bases, with 11 bases between them. This CDR3 spans 13 amino acids. TCRdb's table, derived via immunoSEQ multiplex PCR, lists solely in-frame clones and lacks some. Found here are about 330,000 clones, over 70% of them singletons; the top ten hold 5%. The rearrangement joins TRBV19 to TRBJ2-1; no firm D call. The sequence came from a man aged 25-45 years who had recovered from COVID-19. The sequenced material came from PBMCs or T cells enriched from blood (not recorded which). The CDR3 nucleotides are TGTGCCAGTAGTTCCAGACAACCCAATGAGCAGTTCTTC. Protein sequence: CASSSRQPNEQFF.